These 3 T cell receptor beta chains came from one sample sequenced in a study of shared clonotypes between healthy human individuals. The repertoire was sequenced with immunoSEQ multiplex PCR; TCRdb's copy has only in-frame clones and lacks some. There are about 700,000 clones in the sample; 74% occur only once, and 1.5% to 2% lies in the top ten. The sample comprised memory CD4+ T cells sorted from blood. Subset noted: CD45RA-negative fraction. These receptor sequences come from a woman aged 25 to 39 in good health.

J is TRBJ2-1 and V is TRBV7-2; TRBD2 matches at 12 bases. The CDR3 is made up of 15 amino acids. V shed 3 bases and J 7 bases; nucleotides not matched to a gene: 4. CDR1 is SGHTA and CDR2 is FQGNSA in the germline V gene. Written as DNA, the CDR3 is TGTGCCAGCAGCTTCAGACTAGCGGGAGATAATGAGCAGTTCTTC. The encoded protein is CASSFRLAGDNEQFF. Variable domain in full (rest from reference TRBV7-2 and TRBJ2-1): GAGVSQSPSNKVTEKGKDVELRCDPISGHTALYWYRQSLGQGLEFLIYFQGNSAPDKSGLPSDRFSAERTGGSVSTLTIQRTQQEDSAVYLCASSFRLAGDNEQFFGPGTRLTVL.

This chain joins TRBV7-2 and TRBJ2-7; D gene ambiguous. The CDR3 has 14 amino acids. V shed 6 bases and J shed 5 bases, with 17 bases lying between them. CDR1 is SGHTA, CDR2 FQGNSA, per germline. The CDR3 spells CASSNGWVAHEQYF. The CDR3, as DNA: TGTGCCAGCAGTAATGGCTGGGTCGCGCACGAGCAGTACTTC.

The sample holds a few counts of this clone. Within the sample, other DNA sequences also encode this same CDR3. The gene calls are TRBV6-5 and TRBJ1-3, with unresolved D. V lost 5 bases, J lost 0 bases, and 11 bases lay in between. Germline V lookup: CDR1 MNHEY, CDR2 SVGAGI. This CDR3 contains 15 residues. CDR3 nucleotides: TGTGCCAGCAGTAGCCTCCGGGGCTCTGGAAACACCATATATTTT. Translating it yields CASSSLRGSGNTIYF.